The clone carrying this T cell receptor beta chain was observed a few times. The sample belongs to a study of patients and donors after allogeneic stem cell transplantation. CDR3 size: 14 residues. CDR1 is SGHAT and CDR2 is FQNNGV in the germline V gene. V gave up 5 bases and J gave up 4 bases, with 12 bases separating them. One entry per CDR3 protein, called by TCRdb with MiXCR from the RT-PCR reads. The sample includes about 160,000 distinct CDR3 sequences, roughly two fifths seen only once; the top ten take roughly 50%. J is TRBJ1-5 and V is TRBV11-2; D ambiguous. The sequence derives from a human donor who was either an allogeneic HSCT recipient or a stem cell or donor lymphocyte infusion donor (not recorded which). It is not recorded whose cells these are; they may come from a transplant donor. Sequencing was carried out using blood, either unsorted or a sorted T cell fraction (not recorded which). DNA for the CDR3: TGTGCCAGCAGCCCCTCCCGGGGTAATCAGCCCCAGCATTTT. It yields the protein CASSPSRGNQPQHF.